Below, 8 T cell receptor beta chains from the same sample are listed, as sequenced in a study of Tregs in tolerant kidney transplant recipients. TCRdb keeps only in-frame clones here, not all; method: immunoSEQ multiplex PCR. This table holds around 230,000 clones, roughly 84% found once. The specimen was CD4+ T cells from blood. All receptors come from a human donor in good health.

The rearrangement joins TRBV5-4 to TRBJ1-6; the match to TRBD1 covers 7 bases. Germline V gene sequence: CDR1 SGHNT, CDR2 YYREEE (reference sequence). J gave up 7 bases and V 5 bases, and 9 bases lay outside the gene matches. The CDR3 length is 15 residues. This CDR3 reads CASSLPGTENSPLHF. CDR3 nucleotides: TGTGCCAGCAGTCTTCCCGGGACAGAGAATTCACCCCTCCACTTT.

This clone was recorded only once. This rearrangement joins TRBV10-1 to TRBJ1-2; 8 nucleotides agree with TRBD1. CDR1 WNHNN and CDR2 SYGVQD come from the germline V gene (reference sequence). This CDR3 is 14 amino acids long. Trimming removed 6 bases from V and 2 bases from J; junction bases left unmatched: 5. The CDR3 sequence is CASSAGGSNYGYTF. Written as DNA, the CDR3 is TGCGCCAGCAGCGCAGGGGGCTCAAACTATGGCTACACCTTC.

CDR3 loop: CASSPLGGANEKLFF. In DNA, the CDR3 is TGTGCCAGCTCACCACTGGGAGGGGCTAATGAAAAACTGTTTTTT. The J gene is TRBJ1-4, the V gene TRBV18, with a weak D call TRBD1 (5 bases). The germline V gene has CDR1 KGHSH and CDR2 LQKENI. Trimming stripped 1 base from V and 3 bases from J, with 9 bases between. The CDR3 sequence is 15 residues long.

The chain links TRBV9 to TRBJ2-2; D ambiguous. V lost 4 bases, J lost 1 base, and 8 bases lay in between. The germline V gene has CDR1 SGDLS and CDR2 YYNGEE. The CDR3 spans 14 residues. The CDR3 DNA is TGTGCCAGCAGCACCCTACTGAACACCGGGGAGCTGTTTTTT. It is translated as CASSTLLNTGELFF.

This chain joins TRBV6-5 and TRBJ1-2, with D unresolved. This CDR3 region has 13 residues. V gave up 1 base and J gave up 4 bases, with 7 bases separating them. Germline V lookup: CDR1 MNHEY, CDR2 SVGAGI. As DNA, the CDR3 is TGTGCCAGCAGTTACTACAAAGGCTATGGCTACACCTTC. Encoded protein: CASSYYKGYGYTF.

The chain recombines TRBV9 with TRBJ2-2, with D unresolved. Germline V CDR1 and CDR2: SGDLS, YYNGEE. The CDR3 runs to 14 residues. V was shortened by 4 bases and J by 5 bases, with 12 bases between the two germline ends. This CDR3 reads CASSPRTQTGELFF. CDR3 DNA: TGTGCCAGCAGCCCCAGGACGCAGACCGGGGAGCTGTTTTTT.

This clone was counted once. Germline and junction disagree at one end, which may indicate a read error. This chain links TRBV4-1 with TRBJ1-1; 7 bases are shared with TRBD1. The CDR3 contains 15 residues. Germline values: CDR1 MGHRA, CDR2 YSYEKL. As DNA, the CDR3 is TGCGCCAGCAGCCGAATAGACAGGGTGAAAACTGAAGCTTTCTTT. This encodes CASSRIDRVKTEAFF.

The chain joins TRBV5-1 to TRBJ1-2; possible D gene TRBD1, 5 bases. Trimming cost V 2 bases and J 5 bases, with 10 bases left between them. The CDR3 has 13 residues. Germline lookup yields CDR1 SGHRS and CDR2 YFSETQ. The DNA for the CDR3 is TGCGCCAGCAGCTTTACCCAGGGATATGGCTACACCTTC. This codes for CASSFTQGYGYTF.